Each of the 26 T cell receptor beta chains below was sequenced from the same sample in a study of blood T cell repertoires in COVID-19 (dated by TCRdb to the early 2020s). The library was produced with the immunoSEQ multiplex PCR assay. The table was pulled from immuneACCESS by TCRdb, which kept in-frame rearrangements only. Such tables lose some clones; where checked, under half of the loss comes from unresolved V genes, and the rest has no known cause. Within this sample are nearly 25,000 clones, with 89% of them counted one time only. The ten most abundant clones make up about 9.6% of the sample. The sequenced material came from peripheral blood. All receptors come from a man between 65 and 85 years old with acute or convalescent COVID-19.

The V call is TRBV28, the J call TRBJ1-5; no definite D call. V lost 3 bases, J lost 3 bases, and 12 bases lay in between. CDR1 is MDHEN and CDR2 is SYDVKM in the germline V gene. The CDR3 has 15 amino acids. Here the CDR3 reads CASSLGGRTNQPQHF. The CDR3 DNA reads as TGTGCCAGCAGTTTGGGAGGGAGGACCAATCAGCCCCAGCATTTT.

The chain carries TRBV15 and TRBJ1-5; 7 bases align to TRBD1. Germline V lookup: CDR1 LNHNV, CDR2 YYDKDF (reference sequence). There are 14 residues in the CDR3. J was trimmed by 1 base and V by 3 bases; bases with no gene match: 0. CDR3 residues: CATSRGQSNQPQHF. For the CDR3, the DNA is TGTGCCACCAGCAGGGGACAGAGCAATCAGCCCCAGCATTTT.

In its sample, this clone was seen once. V and J are TRBV24-1 and TRBJ2-1; no clear D. Germline CDR1 reads KGHDR; CDR2 reads SFDVKD. V lost 4 bases, J lost 10 bases, and 13 bases lay in between. The CDR3 runs 13 residues. CDR3 sequence reads: CATSDPTQQEQFF. The DNA for the CDR3 is TGTGCCACCAGTGACCCAACCCAACAAGAGCAGTTCTTC.

The chain employs TRBV11-2 and TRBJ2-5; 11 bases map to TRBD1. The germline CDR1 and CDR2 sequences are SGHAT and FQNNGV. Unmatched junction bases numbered 8, after V lost 0 bases and J lost 5 bases. The CDR3 loop spans 17 amino acids. The CDR3: CASSLDSRTGGRETQYF. The CDR3 DNA sequence: TGTGCCAGCAGCTTAGATTCCCGGACAGGGGGCCGGGAGACCCAGTACTTC.

CDR3 loop: CASSSLASSGELFF. The CDR3 region has the DNA TGTGCCAGCAGCTCCCTTGCTAGCTCCGGGGAGCTGTTTTTT. The gene calls are TRBV5-5 and TRBJ2-2; maybe TRBD2 (5 bases). V lost 3 bases to trimming and J lost 6 bases, with 12 bases between them. Germline V gene sequence: CDR1 SGHKS, CDR2 YYEKEE (reference sequence). The CDR3 loop spans 14 amino acids.

This clone was recorded once. The rearrangement uses TRBV19 and TRBJ2-3, with D possibly being TRBD1 (6 bases). Trimming shortened V by 11 bases and J by 0 bases, and 21 bases separated the two germline ends. The CDR3 loop spans 16 amino acids. Germline CDR1 LNHDA, CDR2 SQIVND (reference sequence). The CDR3 sequence is CASAITGKASTDTQYF. The CDR3 DNA reads as TGTGCCTCCGCCATTACAGGGAAGGCTAGCACAGATACGCAGTATTTT.

This chain links TRBV7-9 with TRBJ2-7; D perhaps matches TRBD2 (5 bases). Germline V gene lookup returns CDR1 SEHNR and CDR2 FQNEAQ (reference sequence). This CDR3 is built from 15 residues. The V end lost 3 bases, the J end lost 6 bases, and 18 bases lay between the germline ends. The CDR3 DNA reads as TGTGCCAGCAGCTTTGCCACGGGGTTGACCTTCGAGCAGTACTTC. This sequence encodes CASSFATGLTFEQYF.

This rearrangement joins TRBV9 to TRBJ1-1; 7 bases line up with TRBD1. The V and J ends lost 2 bases and 5 bases, in that order; junction bases with no gene match: 6. The CDR3 runs to 14 residues. Germline V gene data show CDR1 as SGDLS and CDR2 as YYNGEE. Here the CDR3 reads CASSVGQVGTEAFF. The CDR3 coding sequence is TGTGCCAGCAGCGTTGGACAGGTGGGGACTGAAGCTTTCTTT. The full variable domain, its missing parts supplied by reference TRBV9 and TRBJ1-1, is DSGVTQTPKHLITATGQRVTLRCSPRSGDLSVYWYQQSLDQGLQFLIQYYNGEERAKGNILERFSAQQFPDLHSELNLSSLELGDSALYFCASSVGQVGTEAFFGQGTRLTVV.

The V gene is TRBV2, the J gene TRBJ2-2; 9 bases line up with TRBD1. V shed 5 bases, J shed 4 bases, and the junction held 2 bases outside the gene matches. CDR1 and CDR2 (germline): SNHLY, FYNNEI. The CDR3 covers 14 residues. CDR3 sequence reads: CASSRTGATGELFF. In nucleotides, the CDR3 is TGTGCCAGCAGTAGGACAGGGGCCACCGGGGAGCTGTTTTTT. Drawing the rest from reference TRBV2 and TRBJ2-2, the complete variable domain is EPEVTQTPSHQVTQMGQEVILRCVPISNHLYFYWYRQILGQKVEFLVSFYNNEISEKSEIFDDQFSVERPDGSNFTLKIRSTKLEDSAMYFCASSRTGATGELFFGEGSRLTVL.

The V and J genes are TRBV3-1 (or the pseudogene TRBV3-2) and TRBJ2-1; D possibly corresponds to TRBD1 (6 bases). Germline V gene sequence: CDR1 LGHDT, CDR2 YNNKEL (reference sequence). The CDR3 runs to 15 residues. Trimming removed 1 base from V and 1 base from J, with 8 bases in between. The chain's CDR3 is CASSQVGGSYNEQFF. Here the CDR3 DNA reads TGTGCCAGCAGCCAAGTAGGGGGTTCCTACAATGAGCAGTTCTTC.

This chain links TRBV21-1 with TRBJ1-6; TRBD1, the D gene given by the table, was not confirmed from the DNA. TRBV21-1 is recorded as a pseudogene. The CDR3 contains 15 residues. CDR3: CASSKAHRGNSPLHF. Here the CDR3 DNA reads TGTGCCAGCAGCAAAGCTCACAGGGGAAATTCACCCCTCCACTTT.

This chain links TRBV5-4 with TRBJ2-5, with 8 bases fitting TRBD2. The ends lost 1 base at V and 3 bases at J; junction bases unmatched: 2. Germline V gives CDR1 SGHNT, CDR2 YYREEE (reference sequence). This CDR3 is 14 amino acids long. In nucleotides, the CDR3 is TGTGCCAGCAGCTTGAAACTAGCGGAAGAGACCCAGTACTTC. Protein product: CASSLKLAEETQYF.

The chain joins TRBV28 to TRBJ1-2; tentatively, D is TRBD1 (6 bases). In germline, CDR1 is MDHEN, CDR2 SYDVKM. Trimming stripped 6 bases from V and 6 bases from J, with 17 bases between. The CDR3 totals 14 residues. CDR3 loop: CASSPRGGPDGYTF. CDR3 in DNA: TGTGCCAGCAGCCCCAGGGGCGGTCCGGATGGCTACACCTTC.

The chain carries TRBV24-1 and TRBJ2-5; tentatively, D is TRBD1 (6 bases). Germline lookup yields CDR1 KGHDR and CDR2 SFDVKD. V was pared by 4 bases and J by 5 bases, with 16 bases between. The CDR3 spans 15 residues. The chain's CDR3 is CATSDPPGQYETQYF. The CDR3 bases are TGTGCCACCAGTGACCCCCCAGGACAGTACGAGACCCAGTACTTC.

This clone was seen just once. J is TRBJ2-5 and V is TRBV7-9; TRBD1 agrees at 10 bases. The length of the CDR3 is 16 residues. Losses at the gene ends were 6 bases for V and 2 bases for J; bases not matched to a gene: 9. Germline CDR1 is SEHNR and CDR2 is FQNEAQ (reference sequence). The CDR3 DNA reads as TGTGCCAGCAGTCAAAACCCGGGACAGGGGCAAGAGACCCAGTACTTC. Its translation is CASSQNPGQGQETQYF. Complete variable domain (other parts from reference TRBV7-9 and TRBJ2-5): DTGVSQNPRHKITKRGQNVTFRCDPISEHNRLYWYRQTLGQGPEFLTYFQNEAQLEKSRLLSDRFSAERPKGSFSTLEIQRTEQGDSAMYLCASSQNPGQGQETQYFGPGTRLLVL.

This clone was observed once. The gene calls are TRBV9 and TRBJ1-1; a possible D gene is TRBD1 (6 bases). This CDR3 has 15 residues. CDR1 is SGDLS and CDR2 is YYNGEE in the germline V gene. Trimming left V 4 bases short and J 5 bases short, with 18 bases between. This CDR3 is CASSPMWGPRTEAFF. CDR3 nucleotide sequence: TGTGCCAGCAGCCCGATGTGGGGGCCTCGGACTGAAGCTTTCTTT. The full variable domain, completed using reference TRBV9 and TRBJ1-1, is DSGVTQTPKHLITATGQRVTLRCSPRSGDLSVYWYQQSLDQGLQFLIQYYNGEERAKGNILERFSAQQFPDLHSELNLSSLELGDSALYFCASSPMWGPRTEAFFGQGTRLTVV.

The V and J genes are TRBV5-1 and TRBJ2-2; D gene uncertain. This CDR3 spans 16 amino acids. The V gene lost 4 bases and the J gene lost 2 bases, with 15 bases spanning the gap. Germline lookup yields CDR1 SGHRS and CDR2 YFSETQ. The CDR3 bases are TGCGCCAGCAGCATATTGACACGTTTAAACACCGGGGAGCTGTTTTTT. This encodes CASSILTRLNTGELFF.

The J gene is TRBJ1-2, the V gene TRBV28; D is possibly TRBD1 (6 bases). Trimming took 4 bases from V and 7 from J, leaving 7 bases between them. The CDR3 is 11 amino acids. Germline CDR1 MDHEN, CDR2 SYDVKM. The CDR3 bases are TGTGCCAGCAGTTACAGGGCTGGCTACACCTTC. It translates to CASSYRAGYTF.

This chain's CDR3 is CASSLGNGVAGYTF. The CDR3 nucleotides are TGTGCCAGCAGCTTAGGAAACGGGGTGGCGGGCTACACCTTC. This chain joins TRBV7-9 and TRBJ1-2; D remains unclear. The germline V gene has CDR1 SEHNR and CDR2 FQNEAQ (reference sequence). Trimming stripped 1 base from V and 8 bases from J, with 14 bases between. The CDR3 loop spans 14 amino acids.

This chain joins TRBV5-5 and TRBJ1-6; possible D gene TRBD1, 6 bases. This CDR3 comprises 14 residues. CDR1 and CDR2 from the germline V gene are SGHKS and YYEKEE (reference sequence). Trimming removed 0 bases at V and 7 bases at J, with 8 bases between. CDR3: CASSLGQGNSPLHF. The DNA of the CDR3 is TGTGCCAGCAGCTTGGGGCAGGGGAATTCACCCCTCCACTTT. Drawing the rest from reference TRBV5-5 and TRBJ1-6, the complete variable domain is DAGVTQSPTHLIKTRGQQVTLRCSPISGHKSVSWYQQVLGQGPQFIFQYYEKEERGRGNFPDRFSARQFPNYSSELNVNALLLGDSALYLCASSLGQGNSPLHFGNGTRLTVT.

The rearrangement links TRBV18 to TRBJ2-3; 8 nucleotides match TRBD1. CDR3 length: 15 amino acids. Trimming at V came to 3 bases and at J to 3 bases, leaving 5 bases not matched to a gene. Germline V gives CDR1 KGHSH, CDR2 LQKENI. The CDR3 reads CASSPRRQGTDTQYF. The CDR3 DNA reads TGTGCCAGCTCACCGAGAAGACAGGGGACAGATACGCAGTATTTT.

The chain uses TRBV6-5 and TRBJ2-1; D is ambiguous. Germline V CDR1 and CDR2: MNHEY, SVGAGI. The CDR3 totals 11 residues. Between the trimmed V and J ends, which lost 2 bases and 13 bases, there was a span of 9 bases. CDR3 DNA sequence: TGTGCCAGCAGTTACGTCGGAGTCCAGTTCTTC. Its translation: CASSYVGVQFF.

The V and J genes are TRBV4-2 and TRBJ2-3, with TRBD2 matching over 7 bases. This CDR3 spans 15 amino acids. Germline values: CDR1 LGHNA, CDR2 YNFKEQ. Trimming at V came to 6 bases and at J to 4 bases, leaving 10 bases not matched to a gene. Here the CDR3 DNA reads TGTGCCAGCAGGGGTAATGGGGGGGTTCCAGATACGCAGTATTTT. Protein product: CASRGNGGVPDTQYF.

V is TRBV28 and J is TRBJ1-1; 7 nucleotides match TRBD1. In germline, CDR1 is MDHEN, CDR2 SYDVKM. The CDR3 totals 15 residues. Unmatched junction bases numbered 11, after V lost 9 bases and J lost 1 base. The chain's CDR3 is CASQGAAGGNTEAFF. The CDR3 DNA reads TGTGCCAGTCAAGGGGCCGCAGGGGGGAACACTGAAGCTTTCTTT.

The rearrangement joins TRBV14 to TRBJ1-2; TRBD1 matches 8 bases. The CDR3 runs to 20 residues. Germline lookup yields CDR1 SGHDN and CDR2 FVKESK. V lost 0 bases and J lost 5; bases outside the gene matches: 20. In DNA form, the CDR3 reads TGTGCCAGCAGCCAAGAAAAGACTGAGGGCCAGGGGGCTAGCCCGTATGGCTACACCTTC. Translated, it gives CASSQEKTEGQGASPYGYTF.

The CDR3 nucleotides read TGTGCCACCAGTGGCCCAGGGGGGACCGGGGAGCTGTTTTTT. Translating it yields CATSGPGGTGELFF. The V call is TRBV24-1, the J call TRBJ2-2, with D possibly matching TRBD1 (7 bases). Looked up from germline, CDR1 is KGHDR and CDR2 is SFDVKD. The CDR3 contains 14 residues. Deletions cut 5 bases from V and 5 bases from J, with 11 bases between.